Listed below are T cell receptor beta chains from one sample, sequenced in a study of Ad26.COV2.S vaccination and SARS-CoV-2 variants. Generated by immunoSEQ multiplex PCR, the TCRdb table keeps only in-frame clones and is missing some. Of approximately 350,000 clones in the sample, roughly 85% are singletons; the top ten hold about 7.1%. Source: peripheral blood, taken in a trial of Ad26.COV2.S vaccine versus placebo. These receptors all come from a person aged 18-65 years who received the Ad26.COV2.S COVID-19 vaccine or a placebo. CDR3s include the opening cysteine and the closing phenylalanine or tryptophan. The D gene is left open where the match is weak. Clone size is given for some rows only: seen once, a few or many times, or a class if the clone is expanded.

j_gene: TRBJ1-1
abundance: NA
v_gene: TRBV5-1
d_gene: NA
CDR3nt: TGCGCCAGCAGGGAGTCGGGGGTTTACACTGAAGCTTTCTTT
CDR3aa: CASRESGVYTEAFF

j_gene: TRBJ2-7
abundance: NA
v_gene: TRBV5-6
d_gene: TRBD1
CDR3nt: TGTGCCAGCAGCTTAGGACAGGGGCTAAGTGGAAGCGAGCAGTACTTC
CDR3aa: CASSLGQGLSGSEQYF

j_gene: TRBJ1-2
abundance: NA
v_gene: TRBV7-8
d_gene: TRBD1
CDR3nt: TGTGCCAGCATAGACAGGGGCAGTCTGTATGAGGGCTACACCTTC
CDR3aa: CASIDRGSLYEGYTF

j_gene: TRBJ2-1
abundance: NA
v_gene: TRBV6-5
d_gene: NA
CDR3nt: TGTGCCAGCAGTTATACGGGAGTAGGCAATGAGCAGTTCTTC
CDR3aa: CASSYTGVGNEQFF

j_gene: TRBJ1-6
abundance: NA
v_gene: TRBV2
d_gene: NA
CDR3nt: TGTGCCAGCAGTAAACAGGGTGCCGTCGCACCCCTCCACTTT
CDR3aa: CASSKQGAVAPLHF

j_gene: TRBJ1-1
abundance: NA
v_gene: TRBV7-9
d_gene: NA
CDR3nt: TGTGCCAGCAGCCCGGCCACTGAAGCTTTCTTT
CDR3aa: CASSPATEAFF

j_gene: TRBJ1-2
abundance: once
v_gene: TRBV13
d_gene: NA
CDR3nt: TGTGCCAGCAGCTTAGGACAGTCTAACTATGGCTACACCTTC
CDR3aa: CASSLGQSNYGYTF

j_gene: TRBJ2-7
abundance: NA
v_gene: TRBV7-2
d_gene: TRBD1
CDR3nt: TGTGCCAGCAGCTTAGTCGGGACAGGCTACTACGAGCAGTACTTC
CDR3aa: CASSLVGTGYYEQYF

j_gene: TRBJ1-1
abundance: NA
v_gene: TRBV10-3
d_gene: NA
CDR3nt: TGTGCCATCAGTGAGTCGGGAACCCGGTGGCTCTTT
CDR3aa: CAISESGTRWLF

j_gene: TRBJ1-1
abundance: once
v_gene: TRBV5-1
d_gene: TRBD1
CDR3nt: TGCGCCAGCACTCCGGACAGGTTGAACACTGAAGCTTTCTTT
CDR3aa: CASTPDRLNTEAFF

j_gene: TRBJ1-2
abundance: once
v_gene: TRBV6-2/TRBV6-3
d_gene: TRBD1
CDR3nt: TGTGCCAGCAGCTTCCCCGACAGGGGGCAAGGCTACACCTTC
CDR3aa: CASSFPDRGQGYTF

j_gene: TRBJ2-6
abundance: NA
v_gene: TRBV6-5
d_gene: NA
CDR3nt: TGTGCCAGCAGTTATGGTACAGGTGGGGCCAACGTCCTGACTTTC
CDR3aa: CASSYGTGGANVLTF

j_gene: TRBJ1-6
abundance: NA
v_gene: TRBV14
d_gene: NA
CDR3nt: TGTGCCAGCAGCCAAGCGAGGTACTCACCCCTCCACTTT
CDR3aa: CASSQARYSPLHF

j_gene: TRBJ1-2
abundance: NA
v_gene: TRBV7-9
d_gene: NA
CDR3nt: TGTGCCAGCAGCTTGGGGGAGAGCTACACCTTC
CDR3aa: CASSLGESYTF

j_gene: TRBJ2-7
abundance: NA
v_gene: TRBV6-5
d_gene: NA
CDR3nt: TGTGCCAGCAGTTACTCGAAAGCCGGGAGTTATCACGAGCAGTACTTC
CDR3aa: CASSYSKAGSYHEQYF

j_gene: TRBJ1-4
abundance: NA
v_gene: TRBV3-1/TRBV3-2
d_gene: NA
CDR3nt: TGTGCCAGCAGGGATCCAACTGGGGGAGAAGAAAAACTGTTTTTT
CDR3aa: CASRDPTGGEEKLFF

j_gene: TRBJ2-1
abundance: once
v_gene: TRBV7-3
d_gene: NA
CDR3nt: TGTGCCAGCAGCTCAGGAGGACTGCCCCGGGAGCAGTTCTTC
CDR3aa: CASSSGGLPREQFF

j_gene: TRBJ1-1
abundance: NA
v_gene: TRBV3-1/TRBV3-2
d_gene: NA
CDR3nt: TGTGCCAGCAGCCAAGGGGGGCTCGGTTCTGAAGCTTTCTTT
CDR3aa: CASSQGGLGSEAFF

j_gene: TRBJ1-1
abundance: NA
v_gene: TRBV12-3/TRBV12-4
d_gene: NA
CDR3nt: TGTGCCAGCAGGGTATCGGGACGCTCCGTGTCGGTCTTT
CDR3aa: CASRVSGRSVSVF

j_gene: TRBJ2-2
abundance: NA
v_gene: TRBV5-1
d_gene: NA
CDR3nt: TGCGCCAGCAAAGGACACGCGAACACCGGGGAGCTGTTTTTT
CDR3aa: CASKGHANTGELFF

j_gene: TRBJ1-2
abundance: NA
v_gene: TRBV6-1
d_gene: TRBD1
CDR3nt: TGTGCCAGCAGTGATCATTTGTTCGGGACAGGGGTTGGCTATGGCTACACCTTC
CDR3aa: CASSDHLFGTGVGYGYTF

j_gene: TRBJ2-2
abundance: NA
v_gene: TRBV7-6
d_gene: NA
CDR3nt: TGTGCCAGCAACCTAGGGCCCGGGATTAACACCGGGGAGCTGTTTTTT
CDR3aa: CASNLGPGINTGELFF

j_gene: TRBJ2-3
abundance: NA
v_gene: TRBV30
d_gene: NA
CDR3nt: TGTGCCTGGAGTCCAACCGGCACAGATACGCAGTATTTT
CDR3aa: CAWSPTGTDTQYF

j_gene: TRBJ2-7
abundance: NA
v_gene: TRBV3-1/TRBV3-2
d_gene: NA
CDR3nt: TGTGCCAGCAGCCACCGGACAGCAACCTACGAGCAGTACTTC
CDR3aa: CASSHRTATYEQYF

j_gene: TRBJ2-3
abundance: NA
v_gene: TRBV7-9
d_gene: TRBD1
CDR3nt: TGTGCCAGCAGCTTAGTAGGACAGGGGCTTTATTTT
CDR3aa: CASSLVGQGLYF

j_gene: TRBJ2-1
abundance: NA
v_gene: TRBV11-2
d_gene: NA
CDR3nt: TGTGCCAGCAGCTTGATTTCGGAGGCTAGCGCCCACAATGAGCAGTTCTTC
CDR3aa: CASSLISEASAHNEQFF

j_gene: TRBJ2-1
abundance: NA
v_gene: TRBV4-3
d_gene: NA
CDR3nt: TGCGCCAGCAGCCAAGTTCCGCAGCCCTCTTTATCCTACAATGAGCAGTTCTTC
CDR3aa: CASSQVPQPSLSYNEQFF

j_gene: TRBJ1-4
abundance: NA
v_gene: TRBV19
d_gene: NA
CDR3nt: TGTGCCAGTAGTAGGGACATATCAACTAATGAAAAACTGTTTTTT
CDR3aa: CASSRDISTNEKLFF

j_gene: TRBJ2-5
abundance: NA
v_gene: TRBV21-1
d_gene: NA
CDR3nt: TGTGCCAGCAGCACGATAGCTAGCGGGCTGGAAGAGACCCAGTACTTC
CDR3aa: CASSTIASGLEETQYF

j_gene: TRBJ1-4
abundance: NA
v_gene: TRBV11-2
d_gene: NA
CDR3nt: TGTGCCAGCAGCTTAGTCGAGGGGGAAAAACTGTTTTTT
CDR3aa: CASSLVEGEKLFF

j_gene: TRBJ2-7
abundance: NA
v_gene: TRBV29-1
d_gene: TRBD2
CDR3nt: TGCAGCGTGAACCCGGGACTAGCGGGAGGCGAGCAGTACTTC
CDR3aa: CSVNPGLAGGEQYF

j_gene: TRBJ1-2
abundance: NA
v_gene: TRBV4-1
d_gene: NA
CDR3nt: TGCGCCAGCAGCCAAGATTCCCTCCGAAAAGGAAACTATGGCTACACCTTC
CDR3aa: CASSQDSLRKGNYGYTF

j_gene: TRBJ1-6
abundance: once
v_gene: TRBV7-9
d_gene: NA
CDR3nt: TGTGCCAGCAGCTTAGTTAACAGCCTAAATTCACCCCTCCACTTT
CDR3aa: CASSLVNSLNSPLHF

j_gene: TRBJ2-1
abundance: NA
v_gene: TRBV7-9
d_gene: NA
CDR3nt: TGTGCCAGCAGCTTAGGGCTCGCAGATGAGCAGTTCTTC
CDR3aa: CASSLGLADEQFF

j_gene: TRBJ2-3
abundance: NA
v_gene: TRBV7-9
d_gene: TRBD2
CDR3nt: TGTGCCAGCAGCTTCCCGCCCTTAGCGGGAACCGACCCAGATACGCAGTATTTT
CDR3aa: CASSFPPLAGTDPDTQYF

j_gene: TRBJ2-7
abundance: NA
v_gene: TRBV7-3
d_gene: TRBD1
CDR3nt: TGTGCCAGCAGCTGGGGGACAGGGGGCTCCTACGAGCAGTACTTC
CDR3aa: CASSWGTGGSYEQYF

j_gene: TRBJ1-3
abundance: NA
v_gene: TRBV5-1
d_gene: NA
CDR3nt: TGCGCCAGCAGCTTCTGGGGGGCCGCCGGAAACACCATATATTTT
CDR3aa: CASSFWGAAGNTIYF

j_gene: TRBJ2-3
abundance: NA
v_gene: TRBV7-2
d_gene: NA
CDR3nt: TGTGCCAGCAGTTCAGGGGCGGATACGCAGTATTTT
CDR3aa: CASSSGADTQYF

j_gene: TRBJ2-1
abundance: NA
v_gene: TRBV7-9
d_gene: NA
CDR3nt: TGTGCCAGCAGCTTAAGGTCCCAGTGGGTGGTAGTCAATGAGCAGTTCTTC
CDR3aa: CASSLRSQWVVVNEQFF

j_gene: TRBJ2-3
abundance: NA
v_gene: TRBV7-9
d_gene: TRBD1
CDR3nt: TGTGCCAGCAGCTTGGACAGGGGAGTTTATACGCAGTATTTT
CDR3aa: CASSLDRGVYTQYF

j_gene: TRBJ2-6
abundance: NA
v_gene: TRBV28
d_gene: NA
CDR3nt: TGTGCCAGCACCTCGGGAGCCTCTGGGGCCAACGTCCTGACTTTC
CDR3aa: CASTSGASGANVLTF

j_gene: TRBJ1-5
abundance: NA
v_gene: TRBV12-3/TRBV12-4
d_gene: NA
CDR3nt: TGTGCCAGCAGTGACACAGCGATTCAGCCCCAGCATTTT
CDR3aa: CASSDTAIQPQHF

j_gene: TRBJ1-2
abundance: once
v_gene: TRBV5-6
d_gene: TRBD1
CDR3nt: TGTGCCAGCTCTCCTCCGACAGGGGGATATGGCTACACCTTC
CDR3aa: CASSPPTGGYGYTF

j_gene: TRBJ2-3
abundance: NA
v_gene: TRBV9
d_gene: NA
CDR3nt: TGTGCCAGCAGCCAGGAGACGGATACGCAGTATTTT
CDR3aa: CASSQETDTQYF

j_gene: TRBJ2-3
abundance: few
v_gene: TRBV4-1
d_gene: NA
CDR3nt: TGCGCCAGCAGCCAAGAGCAACTAGCCAGCGCAGATACGCAGTATTTT
CDR3aa: CASSQEQLASADTQYF